Below, 8 T cell receptor beta chains from the same sample are listed, as sequenced in a study of T-cell reconstitution after alpha-beta-depleted transplantation in children. This sample's TCRbeta library carried unique molecular identifier barcodes. TCRdb used MiXCR to reprocess the PCR reads, holding one entry per CDR3 protein. The sample carries 100,000 to 120,000 distinct CDR3 sequences, 9% to 12% recorded once. The sample was PBMCs from the stem cell graft donor, taken from the stem cell graft. Receptors originate from a human donor who donated a stem cell graft to a child with acute lymphoblastic leukemia.

This chain uses TRBV30 with TRBJ2-1; D may be TRBD1 (5 bases). The ends were cut back, 3 bases at V and 5 bases at J, with 11 bases in the middle. The CDR3 contains 13 residues. Germline assignment: CDR1 GTSNPN and CDR2 SVGIG (reference sequence). CDR3 DNA: TGTGCCTGGAGGGGGCAATTAAACAATGAGCAGTTCTTC. Its protein is CAWRGQLNNEQFF.

This clonotype was seen ten or more times. The chain has TRBV27 and TRBJ2-1; TRBD1 agrees at 8 bases. From germline, CDR1 is MNHEY and CDR2 SMNVEV (reference sequence). After removal of 3 bases from V and 9 bases from J, the junction contained 4 bases not matched to a gene. The length of the CDR3 is 13 residues. The CDR3 sequence: CASSLQGAGEQFF. The CDR3 DNA reads as TGTGCCAGCAGTTTGCAGGGGGCCGGTGAGCAGTTCTTC.

This clonotype has ten or more counts. The gene calls are TRBV5-1 and TRBJ2-5; 8 bases map to TRBD2. The trim removed 2 bases at V and 3 bases at J, leaving 9 bases unmatched. The germline CDR1 and CDR2 sequences are SGHRS and YFSETQ. CDR3 size: 16 residues. CDR3 sequence reads: CASSFPGGAPEETQYF. The CDR3 DNA is TGCGCCAGCAGCTTTCCCGGGGGGGCGCCCGAAGAGACCCAGTACTTC. Variable domain in full (rest from reference TRBV5-1 and TRBJ2-5): KAGVTQTPRYLIKTRGQQVTLSCSPISGHRSVSWYQQTPGQGLQFLFEYFSETQRNKGNFPGRFSGRQFSNSRSEMNVSTLELGDSALYLCASSFPGGAPEETQYFGPGTRLLVL.

The sample holds many counts of this clonotype. J is TRBJ2-1 and V is TRBV9, with D unresolved. Germline V CDR1 and CDR2: SGDLS, YYNGEE. This CDR3 has 10 amino acids. V lost 7 bases and J lost 8, with 7 bases in between. CDR3 bases: TGTGCCAGCGGGGTCCATGAGCAGTTCTTC. Its protein product is CASGVHEQFF.

This clonotype has ten or more counts. The chain has TRBV20-1 and TRBJ1-2; no firm D call. Germline CDR1 DFQATT, CDR2 SNEGSKA (reference sequence). V shed 1 base and J shed 4 bases, with 13 bases lying between them. The CDR3 sequence is 14 residues long. CDR3 loop: CSARVGRERYGYTF. DNA for the CDR3: TGCAGTGCTAGAGTTGGGAGGGAACGCTATGGCTACACCTTC.

In its sample, this clonotype was seen many times. The chain couples TRBV21-1 to TRBJ2-7; the table calls TRBD1, which could not be checked here. TRBV21-1 constitutes a pseudogene. This CDR3 is built from 19 residues. The CDR3 loop is CASSKKIRIIRREDYEQYF. For the CDR3, the DNA is TGTGCCAGCAGCAAAAAAATTAGGATTATCCGACGGGAAGACTACGAGCAGTACTTC.

There are many counts of this clonotype. This sequence joins TRBV4-3 and TRBJ1-2; D not resolved. This CDR3 region has 15 residues. V shed 1 base and J shed 5 bases, with 14 bases lying between them. CDR1 is LGHNA and CDR2 is YSLEER in the germline V gene. CDR3 amino acids: CASSQATLSRYGYTF. CDR3 sequence (DNA): TGCGCCAGCAGCCAAGCGACACTAAGTCGGTATGGCTACACCTTC.

This clonotype was detected ten times or more. The chain uses TRBV10-3 and TRBJ2-1; D is unresolved. The CDR3 spans 12 residues. Germline loops: CDR1 ENHRY, CDR2 SYGVKD. Trimming took 5 bases from V and 6 from J, leaving 8 bases between them. In DNA, the CDR3 is TGTGCCATCAGTCCGAGTTCCAATGAGCAGTTCTTC. Its protein product is CAISPSSNEQFF.